Shown below are 32 T cell receptor beta chains from a single sample sequenced in a study of shared clonotypes between healthy human individuals. Libraries were prepared by immunoSEQ multiplex PCR; TCRdb keeps only in-frame clonotypes and omits some of them. Here the sample spans about 610,000 clones, approximately 96% being singletons. CD45RO-negative, CCR7-selected cells formed the naive CD8 fraction, which excluded terminally differentiated effector memory CD45RA+ cells. Sequenced sample: naive CD8+ T cells sorted from blood. The receptor set was obtained from a woman aged 25-40 years in good health.

The V call is TRBV19, the J call TRBJ1-1; D ambiguous. The CDR3 sequence is 11 residues long. V was pared by 4 bases and J by 7 bases, with 7 bases between. CDR1 is LNHDA and CDR2 is SQIVND in the germline V gene (reference sequence). The CDR3 coding sequence is TGTGCCAGTAGTAAGGGAGGTGAAGCTTTCTTT. This codes for CASSKGGEAFF. Combining the CDR3 with reference TRBV19 and TRBJ1-1 gives the whole variable domain DGGITQSPKYLFRKEGQNVTLSCEQNLNHDAMYWYRQDPGQGLRLIYYSQIVNDFQKGDIAEGYSVSREKKESFPLTVTSAQKNPTAFYLCASSKGGEAFFGQGTRLTVV.

The CDR3 reads CASSLGFTDTQYF. In DNA form, the CDR3 reads TGTGCCAGCAGCTTAGGCTTCACAGATACGCAGTATTTT. The V and J genes are TRBV13 and TRBJ2-3; D gene unclear. This CDR3 contains 13 residues. V lost 0 bases and J 2 bases, leaving 3 bases between the germline ends. The germline V gene encodes CDR1 PRHDT and CDR2 FYEKMQ (reference sequence).

Here the CDR3 reads CASTRPGRNTEAFF. Written as DNA, the CDR3 is TGTGCCAGCACCCGACCTGGGAGGAACACTGAAGCTTTCTTT. The chain couples TRBV5-4 to TRBJ1-1; no reliable D call. CDR3 length: 14 residues. The germline gives CDR1 SGHNT, CDR2 YYREEE (reference sequence). The ends were cut back, 6 bases at V and 1 base at J, with 13 bases in the middle.

The rearrangement links TRBV5-6 to TRBJ1-2; unclear D gene. Germline V gene sequence: CDR1 SGHDT, CDR2 YYEEEE. The V end lost 3 bases, the J end lost 8 bases, and 20 bases lay between the germline ends. The CDR3 has 15 residues. The CDR3 protein is CASSWVGQPRLGYTF. The CDR3 bases are TGTGCCAGCAGCTGGGTCGGCCAGCCTAGGTTGGGCTACACCTTC.

The V gene is TRBV28, the J gene TRBJ1-5; D might be TRBD1 (5 bases). Trimming left V 2 bases short and J 2 bases short, with 10 bases between. The CDR3 is made up of 15 amino acids. Germline CDR1 reads MDHEN; CDR2 reads SYDVKM. CDR3 protein: CASSLPGPGNQPQHF. The CDR3 region has the DNA TGTGCCAGCAGTTTACCGGGGCCTGGCAATCAGCCCCAGCATTTT.

The gene calls are TRBV10-3 and TRBJ2-1, with TRBD2 matching over 8 bases. This CDR3 comprises 15 residues. Germline lookup yields CDR1 ENHRY and CDR2 SYGVKD. J lost 0 bases, V lost 9 bases, and 7 bases had no gene match. This CDR3 reads CAITSGRSSYNEQFF. The CDR3 DNA reads TGTGCCATAACTAGCGGAAGGAGCTCCTACAATGAGCAGTTCTTC.

The CDR3 coding sequence is TGTGCCAGCAGCCCAGGGACAGGGCCTAGCGAGCAGTACTTC. It encodes CASSPGTGPSEQYF. This chain connects TRBV7-9 to TRBJ2-7, with TRBD1 matching 9 bases. The CDR3 has 14 residues. Germline CDR1 SEHNR, CDR2 FQNEAQ (reference sequence). Trimming at V came to 5 bases and at J to 6 bases, leaving 8 bases not matched to a gene.

V and J are TRBV30 and TRBJ2-3; 10 nucleotides line up with TRBD1. Germline V gene data show CDR1 as GTSNPN and CDR2 as SVGIG (reference sequence). The CDR3 is 14 amino acids. V lost 4 bases and J lost 0; bases outside the gene matches: 1. CDR3 in amino acids: CAWTGQGSTDTQYF. The CDR3 DNA reads as TGTGCCTGGACGGGACAGGGGAGCACAGATACGCAGTATTTT.

The chain has TRBV27 and TRBJ2-1, with 12 bases that match TRBD2. The germline V gene encodes CDR1 MNHEY and CDR2 SMNVEV (reference sequence). The CDR3 consists of 15 residues. J was trimmed by 7 bases and V by 5 bases; bases with no gene match: 6. This chain's CDR3 is CASSGGTSGLNEQFF. The CDR3 nucleotides read TGTGCCAGCAGTGGGGGGACTAGCGGGCTTAATGAGCAGTTCTTC.

The gene calls are TRBV11-2 and TRBJ2-7, with a weak D call TRBD2 (5 bases). Germline CDR1 and CDR2: SGHAT and FQNNGV. There are 14 residues in the CDR3. Deletions cut 8 bases from V and 0 bases from J, with 14 bases between. The CDR3 reads CASGWAEASYEQYF. The CDR3, as DNA: TGTGCCAGCGGCTGGGCGGAGGCCTCCTACGAGCAGTACTTC.

This chain joins TRBV28 and TRBJ2-1; the D is unclear. The CDR3 loop spans 13 amino acids. Germline CDR1 reads MDHEN; CDR2 reads SYDVKM. The ends were cut back, 5 bases at V and 15 bases at J, with 20 bases in the middle. CDR3 in amino acids: CASSLQEVTQGFF. The CDR3 DNA follows: TGTGCCAGCAGTCTCCAAGAGGTCACTCAAGGGTTCTTC.

J is TRBJ2-5 and V is TRBV18; D perhaps matches TRBD1 (6 bases). Germline V gives CDR1 KGHSH, CDR2 LQKENI. V was shortened by 0 bases and J by 5 bases, with 16 bases between the two germline ends. This CDR3 is 16 amino acids long. CDR3 loop: CASSPPPDSPEETQYF. The CDR3 DNA sequence: TGTGCCAGCTCACCACCGCCGGACAGCCCTGAGGAGACCCAGTACTTC.

The chain employs TRBV9 and TRBJ1-5; possible D gene TRBD1, 5 bases. V lost 4 bases and J 4 bases, leaving 12 bases between the germline ends. The CDR3 length is 14 residues. Germline V lookup: CDR1 SGDLS, CDR2 YYNGEE. The CDR3 coding sequence is TGTGCCAGCAGCTCGGCCGGGACTAATCAGCCCCAGCATTTT. It is translated as CASSSAGTNQPQHF.

V gene TRBV27 combines with J gene TRBJ2-3, with no clear D. The CDR3 has 12 residues. V was cut by 8 bases and J by 6 bases, with 12 bases left in between. Germline V gene sequence: CDR1 MNHEY, CDR2 SMNVEV (reference sequence). The CDR3, as DNA: TGTGCCAGCCTGACTCCCCCGGATACGCAGTATTTT. This codes for CASLTPPDTQYF.

V is TRBV13 and J is TRBJ2-1; D uncertain. CDR3 length equals 15 residues. Trimming took off 5 bases at V and 9 bases at J, with 20 bases between the two ends. The germline V gene has CDR1 PRHDT and CDR2 FYEKMQ (reference sequence). As DNA, the CDR3 is TGTGCCAGCAGCCCTAATTCGGCACGCAGAACTGAGCAGTTCTTC. Protein product: CASSPNSARRTEQFF.

The chain links TRBV28 to TRBJ1-1; D is ambiguous. Trimming removed 5 bases from V and 6 bases from J, with 16 bases in between. There are 14 residues in the CDR3. Germline CDR1 reads MDHEN; CDR2 reads SYDVKM. CDR3 in amino acids: CASSPHPVGAEAFF. The CDR3 region has the DNA TGTGCCAGCAGTCCTCATCCGGTTGGCGCTGAAGCTTTCTTT.

This clone has a single count. This chain joins TRBV11-2 and TRBJ2-5; 10 nucleotides match TRBD1. Germline CDR1 is SGHAT and CDR2 is FQNNGV. Trimming at V came to 5 bases and at J to 1 base, leaving 7 bases not matched to a gene. The CDR3 sequence is 16 residues long. CDR3 sequence (DNA): TGTGCCAGCAGCGATAGACAGGGGGCCTTCCAAGAGACCCAGTACTTC. Encoded protein: CASSDRQGAFQETQYF.

V usage is TRBV5-6 and J usage is TRBJ2-7; D not resolved. In germline, CDR1 is SGHDT, CDR2 YYEEEE. The CDR3 runs 14 residues. The ends were cut back, 4 bases at V and 3 bases at J, with 14 bases in the middle. This chain's CDR3 is CASSPQGNLYEQYF. The DNA of the CDR3 is TGTGCCAGCAGCCCGCAAGGAAACCTCTACGAGCAGTACTTC.

The rearrangement joins TRBV2 to TRBJ2-5; the D gene could be TRBD1 or TRBD2 (5 bases each). Per germline, CDR1 SNHLY and CDR2 FYNNEI. The CDR3 length is 13 residues. The germline V and J ends were trimmed by 5 bases and 5 bases, with 12 bases remaining between them. The CDR3 loop reads CASSLGTRETQYF. The CDR3, as DNA: TGTGCCAGCAGTCTAGGGACCAGGGAGACCCAGTACTTC.

The chain carries TRBV7-8 and TRBJ2-7; maybe TRBD1 (5 bases). The V gene lost 0 bases and the J gene lost 0 bases, with 9 bases spanning the gap. The CDR3 has 15 residues. CDR1 SGHVS and CDR2 FQNEAQ come from the germline V gene. DNA for the CDR3: TGTGCCAGCAGCTTAGCTTGGGGCAGCTCCTACGAGCAGTACTTC. It codes for CASSLAWGSSYEQYF.

V usage is TRBV27 and J usage is TRBJ1-3; D unclear. CDR1 and CDR2 from the germline V gene are MNHEY and SMNVEV (reference sequence). Trimming cost V 6 bases and J 4 bases, with 19 bases left between them. The length of the CDR3 is 16 residues. CDR3 region: CASSRAWQEGGNTIYF. The CDR3 DNA is TGTGCCAGCAGCCGTGCGTGGCAGGAGGGAGGAAACACCATATATTTT.

The V and J genes are TRBV28 and TRBJ1-1; D not certain. V was shortened by 0 bases and J by 8 bases, with 7 bases between the two germline ends. CDR1 MDHEN and CDR2 SYDVKM come from the germline V gene. The CDR3 sequence is 12 residues long. CDR3 coding DNA: TGTGCCAGCAGTTTATGGGGCAGGGAAGCTTTCTTT. It codes for CASSLWGREAFF.

This chain connects TRBV23-1 to TRBJ2-2; the D is unclear. TRBV23-1 is treated as an ORF (open reading frame) with a function not yet certain. V dropped 0 bases and J dropped 8 bases, with 7 bases sitting between them. The length of the CDR3 is 13 residues. The CDR3 protein is CASSQSWSGELFF. CDR3 DNA sequence: TGCGCCAGCAGTCAATCATGGTCAGGGGAGCTGTTTTTT.

The chain uses TRBV27 and TRBJ2-7, with 12 bases identical to TRBD2. Germline V gene lookup returns CDR1 MNHEY and CDR2 SMNVEV (reference sequence). Germline trimming cut 2 bases from V and 5 bases from J; bases unmatched to any gene: 1. CDR3 length equals 14 residues. Written as DNA, the CDR3 is TGTGCCAGCAGTTTACTAGCGGGAGGGAACGAGCAGTACTTC. Translating gives CASSLLAGGNEQYF.

The chain links TRBV6-1 to TRBJ2-7, with D hard to call. Trimming pared 1 base from V and 2 bases from J, leaving 12 bases between. Germline V CDR1 and CDR2: MNHNS, SASEGT. The CDR3 covers 15 residues. The CDR3 here is CASSEGSHTTYEQYF. The CDR3 coding sequence is TGTGCCAGCAGTGAAGGTAGTCATACTACCTACGAGCAGTACTTC.

The rearrangement uses TRBV9 and TRBJ2-3, with D tentatively TRBD1 or TRBD2 (5 bases each). The V gene lost 3 bases and the J gene lost 4 bases, with 12 bases spanning the gap. CDR3 size: 14 residues. Per germline, CDR1 SGDLS and CDR2 YYNGEE. The CDR3 coding sequence is TGTGCCAGCAGCGCCTGGGACCAAGCAGATACGCAGTATTTT. Residues: CASSAWDQADTQYF. Together with reference TRBV9 and TRBJ2-3, the CDR3 gives the full variable domain: DSGVTQTPKHLITATGQRVTLRCSPRSGDLSVYWYQQSLDQGLQFLIQYYNGEERAKGNILERFSAQQFPDLHSELNLSSLELGDSALYFCASSAWDQADTQYFGPGTRLTVL.

CDR3 amino acids: CASSQTSGPYNEQFF. CDR3 DNA sequence: TGCGCCAGCAGCCAGACTAGCGGGCCCTACAATGAGCAGTTCTTC. V and J are TRBV4-1 and TRBJ2-1; 10 bases agree with TRBD2. V was pared by 3 bases and J by 2 bases, with 1 base of the junction left unmatched. Looked up from germline, CDR1 is MGHRA and CDR2 is YSYEKL. The CDR3 has 15 residues.

Notes on this clone: This sample includes further DNA sequences coding for the same CDR3. The chain links TRBV11-2 to TRBJ2-1, with TRBD2 matching 8 bases. Germline values: CDR1 SGHAT, CDR2 FQNNGV. Trimming removed 1 base from V and 6 bases from J; junction bases left unmatched: 5. There are 15 residues in the CDR3. Here the CDR3 reads CASSLGAGASNEQFF. The CDR3, as DNA: TGTGCCAGCAGCTTAGGAGCGGGAGCTAGCAATGAGCAGTTCTTC.

J is TRBJ2-3 and V is TRBV7-9; TRBD2 aligns across 8 bases. Germline CDR1 is SEHNR and CDR2 is FQNEAQ (reference sequence). The CDR3 covers 15 residues. The J segment lost 4 bases and the V segment lost 5 bases, leaving 8 bases of the junction unmatched. The CDR3 coding sequence is TGTGCCAGCAGCGGTAGCGGGACCACCCCAGATACGCAGTATTTT. Amino acid sequence: CASSGSGTTPDTQYF.

The chain uses TRBV4-1 and TRBJ2-7; TRBD2 aligns across 10 bases. In germline, CDR1 is MGHRA, CDR2 YSYEKL. V was clipped by 6 bases and J by 0 bases; unmatched bases: 17. CDR3 length: 19 residues. This CDR3 is CASRFRLAGDLSFSYEQYF. As DNA, the CDR3 is TGCGCCAGCAGATTCCGGCTAGCGGGAGACCTTTCCTTCTCCTACGAGCAGTACTTC.

In DNA form, the CDR3 reads TGCGCCAGCAGCCAAGATGGGGAGGAGCCCCAGCATTTT. Translated, it gives CASSQDGEEPQHF. The J gene is TRBJ1-5, the V gene TRBV4-1, with D uncertain. V lost 0 bases and J 8 bases, leaving 8 bases between the germline ends. Looked up from germline, CDR1 is MGHRA and CDR2 is YSYEKL. The CDR3 consists of 13 residues.

J is TRBJ1-6 and V is TRBV27; D not resolved. Germline V gene sequence: CDR1 MNHEY, CDR2 SMNVEV (reference sequence). This CDR3 comprises 14 residues. The V end was cut by 5 bases, the J end by 14 bases, with 19 bases between. The CDR3 reads CASSPPGNGESLHF. Written as DNA, the CDR3 is TGTGCCAGCAGTCCCCCGGGGAACGGAGAATCCCTCCACTTT.